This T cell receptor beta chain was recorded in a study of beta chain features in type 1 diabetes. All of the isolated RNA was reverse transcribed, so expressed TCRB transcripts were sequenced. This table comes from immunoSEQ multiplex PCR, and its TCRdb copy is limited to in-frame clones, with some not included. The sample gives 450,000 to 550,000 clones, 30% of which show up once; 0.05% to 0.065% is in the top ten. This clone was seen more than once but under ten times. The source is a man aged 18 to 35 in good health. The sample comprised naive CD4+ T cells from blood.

The CDR3 loop reads CASSLPQATDTQYF. Here the CDR3 DNA reads TGTGCCAGCAGTTTGCCACAGGCCACAGATACGCAGTATTTT. The chain links TRBV28 to TRBJ2-3, with a possible D match to TRBD1 (5 bases). CDR1 is MDHEN and CDR2 is SYDVKM in the germline V gene. V dropped 3 bases and J dropped 2 bases, with 9 bases sitting between them. The CDR3 runs to 14 residues. Drawing the rest from reference TRBV28 and TRBJ2-3, the complete variable domain is DVKVTQSSRYLVKRTGEKVFLECVQDMDHENMFWYRQDPGLGLRLIYFSYDVKMKEKGDIPEGYSVSREKKERFSLILESASTNQTSMYLCASSLPQATDTQYFGPGTRLTVL.